Detailed here is one TCR beta chain. The data were produced by immunoSEQ multiplex PCR, yet TCRdb's version contains in-frame clones alone and is incomplete. The table has some 390,000 clones, 75% to 90% seen once. The CDR3 length is 14 residues. J lost 0 bases, V lost 7 bases, and 6 bases had no gene match. Germline loops: CDR1 SQVTM, CDR2 ANQGSEA. The sample belongs to a study of blood T cell repertoires in COVID-19. Sequencing was carried out using PBMCs or T cells enriched from blood (not recorded which). This rearrangement joins TRBV29-1 to TRBJ2-1; TRBD2 matches 7 bases. This sequence was found in a man aged 25 to 40 who had recovered from COVID-19. The CDR3 DNA is TGCAGCGGTGTAGCGGGCAGCTCCTACAATGAGCAGTTCTTC. It is translated as CSGVAGSSYNEQFF.